The 11 T cell receptor beta chains below all came from one sample that was sequenced in a study of blood T cell repertoires in COVID-19. TCRdb's table, derived via immunoSEQ multiplex PCR, lists solely in-frame clones and lacks some. Of 160,000 or so clones detected, around 89% appear once; the ten largest clones hold roughly 15%. Sequencing was done on a sample of peripheral blood. These receptors were collected from a woman between 40 and 55 years old with acute or convalescent COVID-19.

This clone came up a few times. The V call is TRBV28, the J call TRBJ1-1; 7 nucleotides align to TRBD1. Germline V gene lookup returns CDR1 MDHEN and CDR2 SYDVKM. CDR3 length: 15 amino acids. J lost 1 base, V lost 5 bases, and 7 bases had no gene match. The CDR3 nucleotides read TGTGCCAGCAGTCCTTCGGGACAGAGGAACACTGAAGCTTTCTTT. Translated, it gives CASSPSGQRNTEAFF.

The chain joins TRBV19 to TRBJ2-7; tentatively, D is TRBD1 (5 bases). The CDR3 is 14 residues long. V was trimmed by 8 bases and J by 4 bases, leaving 18 bases between them. Germline CDR1 is LNHDA and CDR2 is SQIVND (reference sequence). CDR3 sequence: CASALDSIKYEQYF. CDR3 DNA: TGTGCCAGTGCATTAGACAGTATAAAATACGAGCAGTACTTC.

The J gene is TRBJ1-2, the V gene TRBV2; 7 bases are a match to TRBD1. The trim removed 6 bases at V and 2 bases at J, leaving 6 bases unmatched. This CDR3 has 14 amino acids. Germline lookup yields CDR1 SNHLY and CDR2 FYNNEI. In DNA form, the CDR3 reads TGTGCCAGCAGCCAGACAGGGATAAACTATGGCTACACCTTC. Protein sequence: CASSQTGINYGYTF.

The DNA of the CDR3 is TGTGCCAGCAGCTTAGGTCAGGTAGAGACCCAGTACTTC. Translating it yields CASSLGQVETQYF. The rearrangement joins TRBV7-9 to TRBJ2-5; no definite D call. In germline, CDR1 is SEHNR, CDR2 FQNEAQ (reference sequence). Trimming cost V 1 base and J 4 bases, with 7 bases left between them. The CDR3 sequence is 13 residues long.

The rearrangement uses TRBV3-1 (or the pseudogene TRBV3-2) and TRBJ1-2; D remains ambiguous. CDR3 length: 14 residues. Trimming took off 3 bases at V and 8 bases at J, with 16 bases between the two ends. Germline assignment: CDR1 LGHDT and CDR2 YNNKEL (reference sequence). CDR3 DNA: TGTGCCAGCAGCCAGCGAGGAGCCAGTTTCGGCTACACCTTC. It yields the protein CASSQRGASFGYTF.

This clone was observed a handful of times. The chain combines TRBV29-1 with TRBJ2-1; D is possibly TRBD1 (5 bases). V was cut by 7 bases and J by 1 base, with 8 bases left in between. This CDR3 has 12 amino acids. Germline V gene data show CDR1 as SQVTM and CDR2 as ANQGSEA. The CDR3 sequence: CSGSGSYNEQFF. Written as DNA, the CDR3 is TGCAGCGGATCAGGGTCCTACAATGAGCAGTTCTTC.

The gene calls are TRBV27 and TRBJ2-3; TRBD2 aligns across 8 bases. The CDR3 totals 18 residues. V shed 4 bases and J 5 bases; nucleotides not matched to a gene: 17. Germline values: CDR1 MNHEY, CDR2 SMNVEV (reference sequence). The CDR3 sequence: CASSSAGIVGGALDTQYF. The DNA for the CDR3 is TGTGCCAGCAGTTCAGCTGGGATAGTCGGGGGGGCTTTAGATACGCAGTATTTT.

The chain links TRBV3-1 (or the pseudogene TRBV3-2) to TRBJ1-1, with D hard to call. The V end lost 1 base, the J end lost 11 bases, and 8 bases lay between the germline ends. Per germline, CDR1 LGHDT and CDR2 YNNKEL (reference sequence). CDR3 length: 11 residues. CDR3 in DNA: TGTGCCAGCAGCCAAGGTGTCGAGGCTTTCTTT. The encoded protein is CASSQGVEAFF.

J is TRBJ2-3 and V is TRBV4-2; D possibly corresponds to TRBD2 (6 bases). CDR1 and CDR2 (germline): LGHNA, YNFKEQ. The CDR3 is made up of 18 amino acids. Trimming took off 1 base at V and 0 bases at J, with 17 bases between the two ends. As DNA, the CDR3 is TGTGCCAGCAGCCAAGGGATGGGAGGTAGCGCTAGCACAGATACGCAGTATTTT. The encoded protein is CASSQGMGGSASTDTQYF.

The rearrangement uses TRBV5-1 and TRBJ2-7; a weak D match, TRBD1 (6 bases). Germline V gene data show CDR1 as SGHRS and CDR2 as YFSETQ. The CDR3 covers 13 residues. Deletions cut 4 bases from V and 6 bases from J, with 14 bases between. CDR3 region: CASSEQTGSEQYF. The CDR3 bases are TGCGCCAGCAGCGAGCAAACAGGGTCCGAGCAGTACTTC.

In its sample, this clone was seen once. The chain recombines TRBV28 with TRBJ2-1; unclear D gene. The length of the CDR3 is 11 residues. Germline V gene lookup returns CDR1 MDHEN and CDR2 SYDVKM. V lost 1 base and J lost 10, with 5 bases in between. This CDR3 reads CASSLSREQFF. In DNA form, the CDR3 reads TGTGCCAGCAGTTTATCGCGGGAGCAGTTCTTC.